This T cell receptor beta chain was identified in a study of blood T cell repertoires in COVID-19. Study details: Collection of acute and convalescent COVID-19 samples took place in the United States, Italy and Spain. Sources were T cells, B-cell-depleted T cells, or PBMCs; the material itself was cDNA or gDNA.

Seattle's cohort entered during active infection and was followed longitudinally. The table came from immunoSEQ multiplex PCR; TCRdb's copy has only in-frame clones and leaves some out. This table has 65,000 to 70,000 clones, approximately 84% appearing once. Germline assignment: CDR1 SQVTM and CDR2 ANQGSEA. The J segment lost 7 bases and the V segment lost 1 base, leaving 2 bases of the junction unmatched. The CDR3 covers 12 residues. The V gene is TRBV29-1, the J gene TRBJ1-2; TRBD1 aligns across 8 bases. The clonotype originates from a man aged 35-49 years with COVID-19, enrolled during active disease. Sequenced: peripheral blood. As DNA, the CDR3 is TGCAGCGTTGAAGGGACAGGGATTGGCTACACCTTC. Its protein product is CSVEGTGIGYTF.